The 29 T cell receptor beta chains presented below share a single source sample, sequenced in a study of blood T cell repertoires in COVID-19. Method: immunoSEQ multiplex PCR; TCRdb's copy keeps in-frame clones and lacks some. The repertoire has roughly 380,000 clones, 89% of them found once; the top ten carry 3.9%. The sequencing sample was made of peripheral blood. These receptors came from a woman aged 60-70 years with COVID-19, enrolled during active disease.

This rearrangement joins TRBV9 to TRBJ1-2, with 7 bases that match TRBD1. In germline, CDR1 is SGDLS, CDR2 YYNGEE. This CDR3 spans 16 amino acids. The V and J ends lost 3 bases and 0 bases, in that order; junction bases with no gene match: 8. CDR3: CASSGTGARANYGYTF. DNA of the CDR3: TGTGCCAGCAGCGGAACAGGGGCAAGAGCTAACTATGGCTACACCTTC.

The V gene is TRBV15, the J gene TRBJ1-3; D not resolved. The CDR3 is 13 amino acids. V lost 7 bases and J lost 0, with 7 bases in between. Germline values: CDR1 LNHNV, CDR2 YYDKDF (reference sequence). CDR3 loop: CATKQISGNTIYF. The CDR3 DNA is TGTGCCACCAAACAGATCTCTGGAAACACCATATATTTT.

The chain carries TRBV6-5 and TRBJ1-2, with a possible D match to TRBD1 (5 bases). The V gene lost 6 bases and the J gene lost 0 bases, with 14 bases spanning the gap. CDR1 is MNHEY and CDR2 is SVGAGI in the germline V gene. CDR3 size: 15 residues. The CDR3 here is CASRLGGTANYGYTF. In DNA form, the CDR3 reads TGTGCCAGCAGATTGGGGGGAACAGCTAACTATGGCTACACCTTC.

The rearrangement joins TRBV19 to TRBJ1-5; 8 nucleotides agree with TRBD1. The germline CDR1 and CDR2 sequences are LNHDA and SQIVND (reference sequence). The CDR3 extends over 14 amino acids. J gave up 6 bases and V 3 bases, and 4 bases lay outside the gene matches. As DNA, the CDR3 is TGTGCCAGTAGTATGGACAGGGCGGCTCAGCCCCAGCATTTT. Translation gives CASSMDRAAQPQHF.

J is TRBJ1-2 and V is TRBV7-9; 8 bases match TRBD1. The ends lost 5 bases at V and 4 bases at J; junction bases unmatched: 6. Germline V lookup: CDR1 SEHNR, CDR2 FQNEAQ (reference sequence). The CDR3 contains 14 residues. CDR3 bases: TGTGCCAGCAGCGAAATAACAGGGGGCTATGGCTACACCTTC. Its protein product is CASSEITGGYGYTF.

V usage is TRBV2 and J usage is TRBJ1-6; 7 bases are a match to TRBD1. The junction had 7 bases not matched to a gene; V was cut back by 6 bases and J by 8 bases. Germline V gene sequence: CDR1 SNHLY, CDR2 FYNNEI. The CDR3 loop spans 14 amino acids. The CDR3 spells CASRIGTADSPLHF. The CDR3 DNA follows: TGTGCCAGCAGGATCGGGACAGCCGATTCACCCCTCCACTTT.

The chain couples TRBV13 to TRBJ1-2; 8 bases fit TRBD1. Trimming at V came to 5 bases and at J to 2 bases, leaving 7 bases not matched to a gene. Germline values: CDR1 PRHDT, CDR2 FYEKMQ (reference sequence). CDR3 size: 15 residues. The CDR3 sequence: CASSVMDRVNYGYTF. DNA for the CDR3: TGTGCCAGCAGCGTGATGGACAGGGTCAACTATGGCTACACCTTC.

The chain recombines TRBV20-1 with TRBJ1-5; D is undetermined. This CDR3 is 14 amino acids long. V lost 3 bases to trimming and J lost 0 bases, with 9 bases between them. CDR1 and CDR2 (germline): DFQATT, SNEGSKA (reference sequence). CDR3 bases: TGCAGTGCTAGTTCCGTAAATAGCAATCAGCCCCAGCATTTT. It encodes CSASSVNSNQPQHF.

The chain is built from TRBV2 and TRBJ2-5; 7 nucleotides agree with TRBD1. Germline lookup yields CDR1 SNHLY and CDR2 FYNNEI. V dropped 6 bases and J dropped 4; count of bases not matched to a gene: 8. The CDR3 loop spans 14 amino acids. CDR3: CASRRQGMRETQYF. In DNA form, the CDR3 reads TGTGCCAGCAGGAGACAGGGTATGAGAGAGACCCAGTACTTC.

CDR3 DNA sequence: TGCGCCAGCAGACTCGGACACCAGGCAGGCTATGGCTACACCTTC. This translates into CASRLGHQAGYGYTF. The chain is built from TRBV10-2 and TRBJ1-2; perhaps TRBD1 as D (5 bases). CDR1 is WSHSY, CDR2 SAAADI, per germline. V gave up 6 bases and J gave up 4 bases, with 18 bases separating them. This CDR3 contains 15 residues.

The chain is built from TRBV7-2 and TRBJ2-5; maybe TRBD2 (6 bases). The CDR3 loop spans 17 amino acids. Germline V gives CDR1 SGHTA, CDR2 FQGNSA. Trimming removed 1 base from V and 4 bases from J, with 19 bases in between. Here the CDR3 DNA reads TGTGCCAGCAGCTTAGTAGTCTCGCGGGGCATGAGAGAGACCCAGTACTTC. This codes for CASSLVVSRGMRETQYF.

The chain carries TRBV13 and TRBJ2-7; 8 bases line up with TRBD2. The V gene end was trimmed by 5 bases and the J gene end by 6 bases; junction bases not matched to a gene: 9. The CDR3 covers 14 residues. CDR1 and CDR2 from the germline V gene are PRHDT and FYEKMQ (reference sequence). This chain's CDR3 is CASSAPGGPGEQYF. CDR3 in DNA: TGTGCCAGCAGCGCACCGGGGGGGCCGGGCGAGCAGTACTTC.

The gene calls are TRBV12-3 or TRBV12-4 and TRBJ1-1; TRBD1 is a possible D gene (6 bases). Trimming cost V 9 bases and J 6 bases, with 17 bases left between them. The CDR3 totals 13 residues. The CDR3 DNA reads as TGTGCCAGTCGACAGGCGGAGGTTGCTGAAGCTTTCTTT. It codes for CASRQAEVAEAFF.

V gene TRBV6-2 or TRBV6-3 combines with J gene TRBJ1-5; TRBD1 matches 7 bases. The germline gives CDR1 MNHEY, CDR2 SVGEGT. This CDR3 is 15 amino acids long. J lost 5 bases, V lost 2 bases, and 6 bases had no gene match. This CDR3 is CASSYRGTVYQPQHF. The CDR3, as DNA: TGTGCCAGCAGTTACCGAGGGACAGTTTATCAGCCCCAGCATTTT.

The chain uses TRBV24-1 and TRBJ1-5; unclear D gene. Germline V gene data show CDR1 as KGHDR and CDR2 as SFDVKD. V gave up 9 bases and J gave up 0 bases, with 8 bases separating them. The CDR3 runs 13 residues. The CDR3 nucleotides read TGTGCCACCGAGGGCAATAGCAATCAGCCCCAGCATTTT. It is translated as CATEGNSNQPQHF.

This sequence joins TRBV2 and TRBJ2-3; 11 nucleotides line up with TRBD2. The germline gives CDR1 SNHLY, CDR2 FYNNEI. Unmatched junction bases numbered 5, after V lost 7 bases and J lost 2 bases. CDR3 length equals 15 residues. The CDR3 region is CASKGLAGNTDTQYF. Here the CDR3 DNA reads TGTGCCAGCAAAGGACTAGCGGGCAACACAGATACGCAGTATTTT.

As for this clone: At one end, the junction sequence differs from germline, possibly due to a read error. The V gene is TRBV11-2, the J gene TRBJ1-1; TRBD1 matches 7 bases. Germline lookup yields CDR1 SGHAT and CDR2 FQNNGV. CDR3 length: 16 residues. The CDR3, as DNA: TGTGCCAGCAGCTTAACTCCCGGGACAGTGAACATTGAAGCTTTCTTT. Translation gives CASSLTPGTVNIEAFF.

This chain joins TRBV2 and TRBJ2-3; D gene ambiguous. V lost 6 bases and J lost 0, with 19 bases in between. This CDR3 has 17 amino acids. Germline V gene lookup returns CDR1 SNHLY and CDR2 FYNNEI. CDR3 nucleotide sequence: TGTGCCAGCAGATACCCGAGACTGATGACTAGCACAGATACGCAGTATTTT. Protein product: CASRYPRLMTSTDTQYF.

This rearrangement joins TRBV6-6 to TRBJ1-3, with TRBD1 identical over 9 bases. Germline V gene sequence: CDR1 MNHNY, CDR2 SVGAGI (reference sequence). V shed 6 bases and J 4 bases; nucleotides not matched to a gene: 13. The CDR3 consists of 17 residues. The CDR3 coding sequence is TGTGCCAGCAGCCGACAGGGGGGAGGCCCTATGGGAAACACCATATATTTT. Translating gives CASSRQGGGPMGNTIYF.

This clone was observed once. The V and J genes are TRBV5-1 and TRBJ1-4, with 8 bases identical to TRBD1. This CDR3 contains 14 residues. V was clipped by 4 bases and J by 8 bases; unmatched bases: 7. Germline CDR1 SGHRS, CDR2 YFSETQ. CDR3 sequence reads: CASSPGQGWEKLFF. As DNA, the CDR3 is TGCGCCAGCAGCCCCGGACAGGGTTGGGAAAAACTGTTTTTT.

The rearrangement uses TRBV5-8 and TRBJ1-5; D possibly corresponds to TRBD1 (6 bases). The CDR3 contains 15 residues. Trimming took 0 bases from V and 6 from J, leaving 13 bases between them. Germline V gene data show CDR1 as SGHTS and CDR2 as YDEGEE. Here the CDR3 DNA reads TGTGCCAGCAGCTTGGGGGGGCTTTCAACTCAGCCCCAGCATTTT. This encodes CASSLGGLSTQPQHF.

Concerning this clone: The same CDR3 is also encoded by other DNA sequences in this sample. V is TRBV19 and J is TRBJ1-1; D is perhaps TRBD1 (5 bases). Trimming left V 0 bases short and J 5 bases short, with 7 bases between. CDR1 LNHDA and CDR2 SQIVND come from the germline V gene (reference sequence). This CDR3 is built from 13 residues. The CDR3, as DNA: TGTGCCAGTAGTATAGATCGGGGGACTGAAGCTTTCTTT. Translating gives CASSIDRGTEAFF.

V usage is TRBV5-8 and J usage is TRBJ1-2, with a possible D match to TRBD1 (6 bases). Germline CDR1 SGHTS, CDR2 YDEGEE. The CDR3 consists of 15 residues. V lost 0 bases to trimming and J lost 4 bases, with 13 bases between them. DNA for the CDR3: TGTGCCAGCAGCTTGGGGAACAGGGAAATCTATGGCTACACCTTC. This codes for CASSLGNREIYGYTF. Full variable domain (outside the CDR3, taken from reference TRBV5-8 and TRBJ1-2): EAGVTQSPTHLIKTRGQQATLRCSPISGHTSVYWYQQALGLGLQFLLWYDEGEERNRGNFPPRFSGRQFPNYSSELNVNALELEDSALYLCASSLGNREIYGYTFGSGTRLTVV.

The chain has TRBV5-1 and TRBJ2-2, with 15 bases matching TRBD2. Germline CDR1 SGHRS, CDR2 YFSETQ. CDR3 size: 18 residues. V lost 2 bases, J lost 0 bases, and 2 bases stayed unmatched. The CDR3 nucleotides are TGCGCCAGCAGCTTAGGGACTAGCGGGGGGACGAACACCGGGGAGCTGTTTTTT. It yields the protein CASSLGTSGGTNTGELFF.

The rearrangement links TRBV14 to TRBJ2-1; D possibly corresponds to TRBD2 (7 bases). CDR1 SGHDN and CDR2 FVKESK come from the germline V gene. The V end was cut by 0 bases, the J end by 5 bases, with 14 bases between. The CDR3 consists of 16 residues. CDR3 in amino acids: CASSQDGGGVDNEQFF. CDR3 DNA sequence: TGTGCCAGCAGCCAAGACGGCGGGGGCGTCGACAATGAGCAGTTCTTC.

The CDR3 sequence: CASSRAPGDRPYEQYF. The CDR3 DNA reads as TGTGCCAGCAGCCGAGCTCCAGGGGACAGACCCTACGAGCAGTACTTC. V is TRBV7-9 and J is TRBJ2-7; 7 bases line up with TRBD1. Trimming removed 5 bases from V and 2 bases from J; junction bases left unmatched: 12. The V gene's germline CDR1 is SEHNR and CDR2 FQNEAQ (reference sequence). The CDR3 is made up of 16 amino acids. Full variable domain (missing parts from reference TRBV7-9 and TRBJ2-7): DTGVSQNPRHKITKRGQNVTFRCDPISEHNRLYWYRQTLGQGPEFLTYFQNEAQLEKSRLLSDRFSAERPKGSFSTLEIQRTEQGDSAMYLCASSRAPGDRPYEQYFGPGTRLTVT.

CDR3 sequence: CASSFSVVGYTF. The CDR3 DNA is TGTGCCAGCAGTTTTAGTGTGGTCGGCTACACCTTC. V usage is TRBV28 and J usage is TRBJ1-2; D unclear. Germline V gene sequence: CDR1 MDHEN, CDR2 SYDVKM. The V end lost 3 bases, the J end lost 8 bases, and 10 bases lay between the germline ends. The CDR3 has 12 residues.

V gene TRBV21-1 combines with J gene TRBJ1-4; the listed D gene, TRBD1, was not tested against the DNA. TRBV21-1 is assigned pseudogene status. The CDR3 covers 22 residues. CDR3 amino acids: CASSKDDLRVRCPGSTNEKLFF. The CDR3 coding sequence is TGTGCCAGCAGCAAAGATGACCTCAGGGTTCGTTGCCCCGGGTCAACTAATGAAAAACTGTTTTTT.

V is TRBV18 and J is TRBJ1-2; D gene uncertain. V lost 3 bases to trimming and J lost 0 bases, with 5 bases between them. This CDR3 spans 13 amino acids. Germline CDR1 is KGHSH and CDR2 is LQKENI. In nucleotides, the CDR3 is TGTGCCAGCTCACCGGCCGCTAACTATGGCTACACCTTC. Protein sequence: CASSPAANYGYTF.